The T cell receptor beta chain described here comes from a study of identical twins. Study-wide results and limits: Within beta out-of-frame sequences, the excess sharing observed between twins was weaker. There were fewer insertions in abundant cord blood beta clonotypes, but memory repertoires showed no such pattern. For out-of-frame alpha sequences shared by twins, low generation probability was in excess.

TCRdb used MiXCR to reprocess the 5' RACE reads, holding one entry per CDR3 protein. The sample contains 450,000 to 600,000 distinct CDR3 sequences, around 22% of which appear only once. This clonotype was found a few times. Its antigen is unknown. This CDR3 is built from 10 residues. V lost 6 bases, J lost 6 bases, and 6 bases lay in between. The V gene's germline CDR1 is MGHDK and CDR2 SYGVNS. The same specimen was also included in a second study, on yellow fever vaccine responses in identical twins. From that report: The authors reported partly convergent, partly personalized vaccine responses in identical twins.

The chain employs TRBV25-1 and TRBJ2-7, with D tentatively TRBD1 (6 bases). The TCR sequence derives from a woman between 18 and 29 years old in good health. Input material: CD4+ T cells sorted from blood. CDR3 nucleotide sequence: TGTGCCAGCAGAGGGGGCGAGCAGTACTTC. Protein product: CASRGGEQYF.